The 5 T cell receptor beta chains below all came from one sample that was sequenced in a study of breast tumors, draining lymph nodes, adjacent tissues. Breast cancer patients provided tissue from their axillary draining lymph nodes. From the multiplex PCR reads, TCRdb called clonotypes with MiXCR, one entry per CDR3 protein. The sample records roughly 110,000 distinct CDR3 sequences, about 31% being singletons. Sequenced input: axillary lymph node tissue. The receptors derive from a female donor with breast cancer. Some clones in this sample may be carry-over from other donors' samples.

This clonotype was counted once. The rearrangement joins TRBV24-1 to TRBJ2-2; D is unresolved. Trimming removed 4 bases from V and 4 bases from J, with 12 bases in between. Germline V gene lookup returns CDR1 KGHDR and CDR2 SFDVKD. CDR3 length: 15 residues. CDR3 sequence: CATSDPRDGTGELFF. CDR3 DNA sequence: TGTGCCACCAGTGACCCTAGGGATGGCACCGGGGAGCTGTTTTTT.

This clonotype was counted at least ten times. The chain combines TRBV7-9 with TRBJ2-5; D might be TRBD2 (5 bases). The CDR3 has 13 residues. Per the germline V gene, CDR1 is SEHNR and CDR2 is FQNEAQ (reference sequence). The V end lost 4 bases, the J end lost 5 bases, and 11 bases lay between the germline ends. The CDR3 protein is CASSSPGDETQYF. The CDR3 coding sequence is TGTGCCAGCAGCTCACCCGGGGATGAGACCCAGTACTTC.

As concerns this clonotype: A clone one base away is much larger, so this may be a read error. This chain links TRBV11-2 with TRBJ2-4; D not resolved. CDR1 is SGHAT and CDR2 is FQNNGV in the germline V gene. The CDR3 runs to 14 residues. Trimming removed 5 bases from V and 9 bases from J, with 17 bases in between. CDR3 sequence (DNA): TGTGCCAGCAGCCCCGGGTCAAGCTCGGGCATTCAGTACTTC. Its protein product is CASSPGSSSGIQYF.

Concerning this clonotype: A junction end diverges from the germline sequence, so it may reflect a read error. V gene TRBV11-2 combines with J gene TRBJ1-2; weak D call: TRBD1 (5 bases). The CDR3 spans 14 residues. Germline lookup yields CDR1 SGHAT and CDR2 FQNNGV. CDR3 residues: CASNLGAGSYGYTF. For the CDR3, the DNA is TGTGCCAGCAACTTAGGGGCAGGATCCTATGGCTACACCTTC. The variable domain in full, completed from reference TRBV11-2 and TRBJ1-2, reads EAGVAQSPRYKIIEKRQSVAFWCNPISGHATLYWYQQILGQGPKLLIQFQNNGVVDDSQLPKDRFSAERLKGVDSTLKIQPAKLEDSAVYLCASNLGAGSYGYTFGSGTRLTVV.

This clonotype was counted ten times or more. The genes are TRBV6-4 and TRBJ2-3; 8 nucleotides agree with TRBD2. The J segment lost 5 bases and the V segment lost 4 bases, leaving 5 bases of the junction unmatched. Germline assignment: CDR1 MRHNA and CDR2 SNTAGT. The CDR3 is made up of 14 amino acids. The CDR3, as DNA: TGTGCCAGCAGTGCCGGGAGGGCCTTAGATACGCAGTATTTT. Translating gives CASSAGRALDTQYF.